This TCR beta chain was captured in a study of a mutant IDH1 vaccine in newly diagnosed glioma. For the study at large: Patients had received radiotherapy, temozolomide, or both previously, most receiving both.

This clone was counted between two and nine times. Antigen: not known. TCRdb's table, derived via immunoSEQ multiplex PCR, lists solely in-frame clones and lacks some. The sample lists around 70,000 clones, 84% occurring once. The time point: week 35, safety follow-up. Doses of 300 ug of mutant IDH1 20-mer peptide were given with topical imiquimod. V was shortened by 7 bases and J by 0 bases, with 9 bases between the two germline ends. Germline V gives CDR1 SNHLY, CDR2 FYNNEI. The CDR3 covers 13 residues. Here the sequenced sample was PBMCs, taken from a glioma patient whose treatment included an IDH1 peptide vaccine. The TCR sequence derives from a man between 18 and 35 years old with glioma. The chain links TRBV2 to TRBJ1-1; D is ambiguous. CDR3 region: CASNEFLNTEAFF. DNA for the CDR3: TGTGCCAGCAACGAGTTTCTGAACACTGAAGCTTTCTTT.